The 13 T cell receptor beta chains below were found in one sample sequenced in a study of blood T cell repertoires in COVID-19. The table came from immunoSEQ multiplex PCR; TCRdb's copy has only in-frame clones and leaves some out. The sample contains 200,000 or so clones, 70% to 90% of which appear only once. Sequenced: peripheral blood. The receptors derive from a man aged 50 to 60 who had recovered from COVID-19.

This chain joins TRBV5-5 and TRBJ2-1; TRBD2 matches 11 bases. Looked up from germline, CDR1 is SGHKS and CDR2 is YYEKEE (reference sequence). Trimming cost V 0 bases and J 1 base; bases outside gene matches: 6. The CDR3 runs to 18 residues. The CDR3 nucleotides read TGTGCCAGCAGCTTGGACACTAGCGGGAGTCGGTCCTACAATGAGCAGTTCTTC. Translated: CASSLDTSGSRSYNEQFF.

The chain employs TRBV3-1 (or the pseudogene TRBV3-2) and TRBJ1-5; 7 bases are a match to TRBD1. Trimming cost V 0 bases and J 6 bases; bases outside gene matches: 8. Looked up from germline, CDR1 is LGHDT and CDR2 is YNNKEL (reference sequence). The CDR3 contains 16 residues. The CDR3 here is CASSQDRGIGSQPQHF. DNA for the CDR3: TGTGCCAGCAGCCAAGACAGGGGGATTGGCAGTCAGCCCCAGCATTTT.

CDR3 sequence reads: CASSSTGSSSYEQYF. In DNA form, the CDR3 reads TGCGCCAGCAGCTCGACAGGCAGTAGCTCCTACGAGCAGTACTTC. V is TRBV5-1 and J is TRBJ2-7; tentatively, D is TRBD1 (6 bases). The V end was cut by 3 bases, the J end by 0 bases, with 13 bases between. CDR1 and CDR2 (germline): SGHRS, YFSETQ. The CDR3 length is 15 residues.

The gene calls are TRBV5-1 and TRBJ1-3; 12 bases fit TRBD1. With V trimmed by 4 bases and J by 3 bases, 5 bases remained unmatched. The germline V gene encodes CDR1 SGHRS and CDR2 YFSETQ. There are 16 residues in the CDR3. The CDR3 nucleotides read TGCGCCAGCAGCGGTGGGGACAGGGGGCTTGGAAACACCATATATTTT. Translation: CASSGGDRGLGNTIYF.

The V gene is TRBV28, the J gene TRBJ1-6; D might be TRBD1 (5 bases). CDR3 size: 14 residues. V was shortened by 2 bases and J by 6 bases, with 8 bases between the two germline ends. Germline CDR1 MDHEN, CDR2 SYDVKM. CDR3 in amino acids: CASSLVQGNSPLHF. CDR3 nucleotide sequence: TGTGCCAGCAGTTTAGTCCAGGGTAATTCACCCCTCCACTTT.

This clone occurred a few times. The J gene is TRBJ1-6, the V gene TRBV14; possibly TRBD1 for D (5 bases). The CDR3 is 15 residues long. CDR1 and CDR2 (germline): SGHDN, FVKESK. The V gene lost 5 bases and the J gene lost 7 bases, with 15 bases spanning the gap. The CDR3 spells CASSGIDRRNSPLHF. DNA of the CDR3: TGTGCCAGCAGCGGAATCGACAGACGGAATTCACCCCTCCACTTT.

The CDR3 sequence is CASSVQQHSPLHF. DNA for the CDR3: TGTGCCAGCAGCGTACAACAGCATTCACCCCTCCACTTT. The gene calls are TRBV9 and TRBJ1-6; the D is unclear. The CDR3 consists of 13 residues. V was pared by 1 base and J by 8 bases, with 7 bases between. Per the germline V gene, CDR1 is SGDLS and CDR2 is YYNGEE.

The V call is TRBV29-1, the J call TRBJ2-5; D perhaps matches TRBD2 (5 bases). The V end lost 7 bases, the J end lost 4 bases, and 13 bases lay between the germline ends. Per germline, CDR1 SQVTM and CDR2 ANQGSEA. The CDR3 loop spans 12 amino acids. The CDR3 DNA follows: TGCAGCGGGCGGGCGGACGGAGAGACCCAGTACTTC. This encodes CSGRADGETQYF.

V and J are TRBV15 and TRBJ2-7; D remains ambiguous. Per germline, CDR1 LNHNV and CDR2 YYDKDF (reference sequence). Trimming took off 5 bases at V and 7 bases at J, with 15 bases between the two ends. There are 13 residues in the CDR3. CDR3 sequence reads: CATSPPRQVEQYF. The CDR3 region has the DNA TGTGCCACCAGCCCCCCACGTCAGGTAGAGCAGTACTTC.

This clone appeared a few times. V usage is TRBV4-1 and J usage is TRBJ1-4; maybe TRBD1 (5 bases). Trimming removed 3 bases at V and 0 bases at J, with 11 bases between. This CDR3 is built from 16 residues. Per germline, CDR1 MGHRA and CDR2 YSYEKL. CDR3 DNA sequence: TGCGCCAGCAGCCAGAATACAGGATCAACTAATGAAAAACTGTTTTTT. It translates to CASSQNTGSTNEKLFF.

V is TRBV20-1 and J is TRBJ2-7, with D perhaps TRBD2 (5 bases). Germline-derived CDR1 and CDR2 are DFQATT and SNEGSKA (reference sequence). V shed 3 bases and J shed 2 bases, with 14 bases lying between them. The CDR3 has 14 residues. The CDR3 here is CSASSLARTYEQYF. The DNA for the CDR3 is TGCAGTGCTAGTTCCCTAGCTCGAACCTACGAGCAGTACTTC.

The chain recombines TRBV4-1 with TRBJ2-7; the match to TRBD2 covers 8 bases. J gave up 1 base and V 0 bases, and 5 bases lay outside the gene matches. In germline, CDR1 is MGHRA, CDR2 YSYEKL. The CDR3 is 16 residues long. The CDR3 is CASSQDPAGASYEQYF. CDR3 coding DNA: TGCGCCAGCAGCCAAGATCCAGCGGGAGCATCCTACGAGCAGTACTTC.

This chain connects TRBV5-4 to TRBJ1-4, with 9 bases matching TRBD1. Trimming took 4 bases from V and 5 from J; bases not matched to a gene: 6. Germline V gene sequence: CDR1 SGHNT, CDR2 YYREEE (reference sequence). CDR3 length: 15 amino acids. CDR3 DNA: TGTGCCAGCAGCCTAGCCGGGACAGGGAATGAAAAACTGTTTTTT. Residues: CASSLAGTGNEKLFF.